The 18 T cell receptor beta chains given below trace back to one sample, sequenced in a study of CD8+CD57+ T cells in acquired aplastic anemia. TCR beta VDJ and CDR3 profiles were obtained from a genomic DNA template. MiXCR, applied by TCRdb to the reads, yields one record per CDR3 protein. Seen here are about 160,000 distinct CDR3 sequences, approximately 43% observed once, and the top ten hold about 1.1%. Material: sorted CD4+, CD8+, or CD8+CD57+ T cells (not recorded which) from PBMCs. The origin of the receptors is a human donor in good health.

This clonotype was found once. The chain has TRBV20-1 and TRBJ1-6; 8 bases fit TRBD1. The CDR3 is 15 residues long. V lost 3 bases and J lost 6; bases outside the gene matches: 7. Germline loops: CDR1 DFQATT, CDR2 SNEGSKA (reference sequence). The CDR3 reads CSASPGTGINSPLHF. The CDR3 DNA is TGCAGTGCTAGCCCCGGGACAGGAATTAATTCACCCCTCCACTTT.

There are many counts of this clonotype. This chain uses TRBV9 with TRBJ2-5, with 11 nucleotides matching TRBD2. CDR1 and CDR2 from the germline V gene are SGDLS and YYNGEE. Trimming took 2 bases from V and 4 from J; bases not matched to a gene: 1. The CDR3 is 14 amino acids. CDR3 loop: CASSVGTSGETQYF. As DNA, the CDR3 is TGTGCCAGCAGCGTCGGGACTAGCGGAGAGACCCAGTACTTC.

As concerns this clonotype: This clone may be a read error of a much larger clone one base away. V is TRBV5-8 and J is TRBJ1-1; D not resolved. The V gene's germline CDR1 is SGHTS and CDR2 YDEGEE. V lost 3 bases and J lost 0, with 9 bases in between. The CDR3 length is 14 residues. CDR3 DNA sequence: TGTGCCAGCAGCTCGTACCCAATGAACACTGAAGCTTTCTTT. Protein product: CASSSYPMNTEAFF.

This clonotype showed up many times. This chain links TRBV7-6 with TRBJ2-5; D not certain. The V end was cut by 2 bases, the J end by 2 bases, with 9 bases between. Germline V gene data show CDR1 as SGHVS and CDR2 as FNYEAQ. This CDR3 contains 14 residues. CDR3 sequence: CASSLIGFQETQYF. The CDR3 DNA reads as TGTGCCAGCAGCTTAATCGGGTTTCAAGAGACCCAGTACTTC.

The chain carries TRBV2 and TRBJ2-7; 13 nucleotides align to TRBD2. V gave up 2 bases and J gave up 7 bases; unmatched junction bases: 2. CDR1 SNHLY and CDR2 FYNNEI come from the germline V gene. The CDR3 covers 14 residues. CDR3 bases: TGTGCCAGCAGTGAAACTAGCGGGAGGGGTGAGCAGTACTTC. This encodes CASSETSGRGEQYF.

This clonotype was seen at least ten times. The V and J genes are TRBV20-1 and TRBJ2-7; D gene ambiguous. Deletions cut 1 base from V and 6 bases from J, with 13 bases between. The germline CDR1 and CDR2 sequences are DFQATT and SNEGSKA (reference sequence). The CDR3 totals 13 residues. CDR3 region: CSARATSVGEQYF. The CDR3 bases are TGCAGTGCTAGAGCCACCAGCGTCGGCGAGCAGTACTTC.

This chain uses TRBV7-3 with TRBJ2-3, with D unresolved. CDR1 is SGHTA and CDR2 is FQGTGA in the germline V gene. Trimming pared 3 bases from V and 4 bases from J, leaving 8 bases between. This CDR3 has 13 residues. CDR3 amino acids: CASSFSAPDTQYF. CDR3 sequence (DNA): TGTGCCAGCAGCTTTTCGGCTCCAGATACGCAGTATTTT.

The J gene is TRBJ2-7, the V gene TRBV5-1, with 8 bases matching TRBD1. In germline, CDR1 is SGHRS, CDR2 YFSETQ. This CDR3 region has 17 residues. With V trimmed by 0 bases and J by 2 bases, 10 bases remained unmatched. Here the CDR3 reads CASSLVRDRPSTYEQYF. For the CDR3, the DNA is TGCGCCAGCAGCTTGGTCCGGGACAGGCCCTCTACCTACGAGCAGTACTTC.

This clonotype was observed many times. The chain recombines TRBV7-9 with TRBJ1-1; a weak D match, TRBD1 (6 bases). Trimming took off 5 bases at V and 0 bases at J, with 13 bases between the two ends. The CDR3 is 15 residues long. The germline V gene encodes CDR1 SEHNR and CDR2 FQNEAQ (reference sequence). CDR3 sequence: CASSRPRGMNTEAFF. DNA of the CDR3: TGTGCCAGCAGCCGCCCCAGGGGAATGAACACTGAAGCTTTCTTT. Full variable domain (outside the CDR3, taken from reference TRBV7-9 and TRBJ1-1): DTGVSQNPRHKITKRGQNVTFRCDPISEHNRLYWYRQTLGQGPEFLTYFQNEAQLEKSRLLSDRFSAERPKGSFSTLEIQRTEQGDSAMYLCASSRPRGMNTEAFFGQGTRLTVV.

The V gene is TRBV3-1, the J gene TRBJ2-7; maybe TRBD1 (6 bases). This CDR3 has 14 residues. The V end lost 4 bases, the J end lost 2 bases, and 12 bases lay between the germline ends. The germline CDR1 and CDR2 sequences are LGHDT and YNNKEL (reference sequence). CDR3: CASSLRQATYEQYF. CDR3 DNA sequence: TGTGCCAGCAGCCTAAGACAGGCAACCTACGAGCAGTACTTC.

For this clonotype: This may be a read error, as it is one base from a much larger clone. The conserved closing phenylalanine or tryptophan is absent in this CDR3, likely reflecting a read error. CDR3 protein: CASSLIGPQETQYY. In DNA form, the CDR3 reads TGTGCCAGCAGTTTAATAGGGCCACAAGAGACCCAGTACTAC. The chain has TRBV12-3 or TRBV12-4 and TRBJ2-5; the D is unclear. The CDR3 has 14 amino acids. The germline V and J ends were trimmed by 2 bases and 2 bases, with 9 bases remaining between them.

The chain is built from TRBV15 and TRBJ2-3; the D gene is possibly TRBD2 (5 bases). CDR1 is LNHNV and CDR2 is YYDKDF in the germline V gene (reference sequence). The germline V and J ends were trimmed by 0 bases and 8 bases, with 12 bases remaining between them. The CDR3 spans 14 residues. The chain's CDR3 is CATSRDPSLGTQYF. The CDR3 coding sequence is TGTGCCACCAGCAGAGACCCTAGCTTGGGTACGCAGTATTTT.

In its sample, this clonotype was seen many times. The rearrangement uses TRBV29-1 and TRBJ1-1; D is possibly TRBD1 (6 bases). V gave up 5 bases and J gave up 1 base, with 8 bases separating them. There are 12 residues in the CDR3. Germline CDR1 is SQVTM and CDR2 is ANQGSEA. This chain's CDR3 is CSVLQGNTEAFF. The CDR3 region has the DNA TGCAGCGTTCTACAGGGGAACACTGAAGCTTTCTTT.

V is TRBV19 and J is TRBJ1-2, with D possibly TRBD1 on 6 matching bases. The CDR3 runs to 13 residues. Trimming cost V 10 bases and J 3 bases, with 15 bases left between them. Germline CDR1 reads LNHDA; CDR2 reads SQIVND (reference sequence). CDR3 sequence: CATRHREHYGYTF. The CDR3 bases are TGTGCCACCCGGCACAGGGAACACTATGGCTACACCTTC.

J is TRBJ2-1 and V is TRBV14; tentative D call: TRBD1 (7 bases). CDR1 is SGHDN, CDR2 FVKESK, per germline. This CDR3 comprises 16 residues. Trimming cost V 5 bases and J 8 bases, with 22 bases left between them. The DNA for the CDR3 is TGTGCCAGCAGCTTTGACCGCGGAGGGGGCTGGGATGAGCAGTTCTTC. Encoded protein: CASSFDRGGGWDEQFF.

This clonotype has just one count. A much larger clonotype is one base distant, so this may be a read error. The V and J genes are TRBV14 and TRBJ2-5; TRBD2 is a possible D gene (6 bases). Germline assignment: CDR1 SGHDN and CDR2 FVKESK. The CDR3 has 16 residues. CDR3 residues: CAGSQAPMGLQETQYF. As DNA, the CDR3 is TGTGCCGGCAGCCAAGCTCCCATGGGACTTCAAGAGACCCAGTACTTC. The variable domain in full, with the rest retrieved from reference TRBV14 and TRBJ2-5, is EAGVTQFPSHSVIEKGQTVTLRCDPISGHDNLYWYRRVMGKEIKFLLHFVKESKQDESGMPNNRFLAERTGGTYSTLKVQPAELEDSGVYFCAGSQAPMGLQETQYFGPGTRLLVL.

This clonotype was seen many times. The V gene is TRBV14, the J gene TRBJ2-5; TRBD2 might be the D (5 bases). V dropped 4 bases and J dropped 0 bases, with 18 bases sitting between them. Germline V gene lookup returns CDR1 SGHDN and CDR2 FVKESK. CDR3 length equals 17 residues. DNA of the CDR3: TGTGCCAGCAGCCTAAACTTAGCGCCTGCCTACCAAGAGACCCAGTACTTC. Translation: CASSLNLAPAYQETQYF. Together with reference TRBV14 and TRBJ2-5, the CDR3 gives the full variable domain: EAGVTQFPSHSVIEKGQTVTLRCDPISGHDNLYWYRRVMGKEIKFLLHFVKESKQDESGMPNNRFLAERTGGTYSTLKVQPAELEDSGVYFCASSLNLAPAYQETQYFGPGTRLLVL.

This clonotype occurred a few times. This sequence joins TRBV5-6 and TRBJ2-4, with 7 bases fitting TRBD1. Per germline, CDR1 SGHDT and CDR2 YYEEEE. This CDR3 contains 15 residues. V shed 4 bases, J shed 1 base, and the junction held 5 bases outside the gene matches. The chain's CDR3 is CASSLTGPAKNIQYF. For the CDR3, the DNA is TGTGCCAGCAGCCTGACAGGGCCGGCCAAAAACATTCAGTACTTC.